This T cell receptor beta chain was sequenced in a study of cytomegalovirus exposure and HLA in healthy donors (dated by TCRdb to about 2017). Context from the whole study: According to a later analysis, one platform produced both the 120 validation repertoires and the roughly 650 repertoires of the first cohort. The aim of the study was to test whether cataloging public T cell receptors could identify signatures of past pathogen exposure. A separate validation cohort of about 110 different subjects was used in addition to the approximately 640-subject first cohort. To predict cytomegalovirus infection status, the study brought together high-throughput TCR immunosequencing, statistical association of individual TCRs with disease status, and machine learning. What the study reported, not specific to this receptor: The study gave a list of some 150 TCR beta chains associated with cytomegalovirus. A later analysis lacked HLA typing for the validation cohort, so it scored co-occurrence in that cohort across all 110 or so repertoires. A later analysis found that TCRs clustered in the first cohort also tended to co-occur in the 110 or so validation repertoires, with more than 90% of cluster scores above 0. The authors suggested that the approach could potentially be generalized to other disease states and immunological phenotypes. Across donors, most TCR sequences were observed very rarely, whereas some public TCRs were present in many individuals. In both the original and validation cohorts, the classifier was reported to diagnose cytomegalovirus status with high specificity and sensitivity. In vitro tests confirmed that three of the cytomegalovirus-associated TCR beta chains recognize cytomegalovirus antigens.

Here V drops 0 bases and J drops 3 bases, and the junction holds 9 bases not matched to any gene. The germline V gene specifies LGHNA as CDR1 and YSLEER as CDR2. The CDR3 contains 17 residues, cysteine and phenylalanine counted. Only the CDR3 DNA is retained, 51 bases long and in frame from the first base. With regard to this clone: Its antigen has not been determined. No quality values exist for individual bases; no much larger clone is one base distant.

The library was obtained by the immunoSEQ multiplex PCR assay. Turning to the authors' computational methods: A statistical classification framework was built to diagnose cytomegalovirus status from the catalog of TCR beta chain sequences. As stored in TCRdb, this immuneACCESS dataset retains in-frame rearrangements with V and J assigned. A fraction of the clones does not appear; measured against another copy, unresolved V genes explain less than half of the discrepancy, and the remainder lacks a known reason. From that table come the V and J calls and clone size; the DNA was used to work out D and trimming. This sample gives around 130,000 clones in total; roughly 90% of them show up just once. The ten largest make up approximately 3.3% of the sample. Donors formed part of the validation cohort, which comprised over a hundred subjects and was distinct from the first cohort of some 700 subjects.

The rearranged chain carries TRBV4-3 and TRBJ2-7, and TRBD2 aligns with 9 junction nucleotides. Material: PBMCs. The source of this sequence is a man younger than 45 in good health and CMV-seronegative. The CDR3 sequence is CASSQDPSGVGSYEQYF. The DNA is as follows: TGCGCCAGCAGCCAAGATCCTAGCGGGGTAGGTAGCTACGAGCAGTACTTC.